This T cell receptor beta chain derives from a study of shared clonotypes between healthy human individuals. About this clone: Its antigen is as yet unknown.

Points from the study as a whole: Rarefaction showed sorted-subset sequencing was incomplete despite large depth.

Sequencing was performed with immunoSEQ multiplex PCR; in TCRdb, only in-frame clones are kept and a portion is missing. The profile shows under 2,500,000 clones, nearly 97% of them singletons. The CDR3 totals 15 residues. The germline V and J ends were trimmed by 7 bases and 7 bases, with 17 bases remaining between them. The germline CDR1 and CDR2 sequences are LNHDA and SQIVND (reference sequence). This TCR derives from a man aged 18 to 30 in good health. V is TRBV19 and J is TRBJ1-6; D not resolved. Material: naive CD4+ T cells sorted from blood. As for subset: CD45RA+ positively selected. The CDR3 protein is CASTGISGKNSPLHF. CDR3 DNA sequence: TGTGCCAGTACCGGCATCTCTGGGAAAAATTCACCCCTCCACTTT.